The source of this T cell receptor (beta chain) is a study of OX40 agonist ivuxolimab in advanced cancers. Points from the study as a whole: Clones of CD4+ and CD8+ blood T cells grew by week 6 at doses of 0.1 to 3.0 mg/kg. At 0.1-3.0 mg/kg, partial responders had clonal expansion among the lowest observed.

The CDR3 is 15 residues long. V shed 2 bases and J 7 bases; nucleotides not matched to a gene: 8. Germline CDR1 is SGHAT and CDR2 is FQNNGV. The method was immunoSEQ multiplex PCR; TCRdb's version includes in-frame clones alone and lacks a portion of them. The data contain about 48,000 clones, about 88% of them singletons. Regarding this clone: Its antigen is not identified.

The chain has TRBV11-2 and TRBJ2-1, with TRBD2 identical over 7 bases. Sequences were derived from CD4+ or CD8+ T cells sorted from blood, sampled in a trial of the OX40 agonist ivuxolimab. The sequence was collected from an adult with an advanced solid tumor such as melanoma, head and neck, liver or kidney cancer. DNA for the CDR3: TGTGCCAGCAGCTTATGGGAGGGGCCCGATAATGAGCAGTTCTTC. Amino acid sequence: CASSLWEGPDNEQFF.